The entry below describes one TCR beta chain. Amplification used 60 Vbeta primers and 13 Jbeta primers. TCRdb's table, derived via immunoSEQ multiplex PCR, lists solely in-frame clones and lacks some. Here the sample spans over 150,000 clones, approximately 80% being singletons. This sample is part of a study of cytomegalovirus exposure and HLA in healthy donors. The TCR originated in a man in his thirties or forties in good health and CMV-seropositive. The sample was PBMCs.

The CDR3 bases are TGTGCCAGCAGTGAAGGAGGGACAGGGGGCTACGAGCAGTACTTC. This translates into CASSEGGTGGYEQYF. The chain recombines TRBV6-1 with TRBJ2-7; 11 nucleotides match TRBD1. Germline V gene sequence: CDR1 MNHNS, CDR2 SASEGT. This CDR3 region has 15 residues. V gave up 1 base and J gave up 3 bases; unmatched junction bases: 2.